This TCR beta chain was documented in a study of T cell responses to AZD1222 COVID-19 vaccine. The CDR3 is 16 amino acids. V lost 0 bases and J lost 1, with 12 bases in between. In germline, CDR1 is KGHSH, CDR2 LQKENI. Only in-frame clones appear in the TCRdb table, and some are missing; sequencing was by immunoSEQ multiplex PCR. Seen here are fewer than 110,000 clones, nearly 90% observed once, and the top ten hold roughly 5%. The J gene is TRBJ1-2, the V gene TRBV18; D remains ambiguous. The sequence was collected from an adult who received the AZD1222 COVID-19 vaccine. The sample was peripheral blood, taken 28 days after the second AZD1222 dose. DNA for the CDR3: TGTGCCAGCTCACCACCTCCCGTCTCCCGTAACTATGGCTACACCTTC. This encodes CASSPPPVSRNYGYTF.